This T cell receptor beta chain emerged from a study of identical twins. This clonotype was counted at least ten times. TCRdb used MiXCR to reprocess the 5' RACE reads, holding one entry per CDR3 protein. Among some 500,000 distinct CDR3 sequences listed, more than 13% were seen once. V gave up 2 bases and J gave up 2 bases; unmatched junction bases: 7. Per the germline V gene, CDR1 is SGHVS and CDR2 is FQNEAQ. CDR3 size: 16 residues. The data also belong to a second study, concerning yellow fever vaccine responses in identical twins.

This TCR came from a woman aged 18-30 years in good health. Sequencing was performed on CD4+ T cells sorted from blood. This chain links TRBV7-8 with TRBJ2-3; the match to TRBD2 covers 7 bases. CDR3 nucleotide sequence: TGTGCCAGCAGCTTAAAGGTAGCGGGCTTCACAGATACGCAGTATTTT. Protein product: CASSLKVAGFTDTQYF.